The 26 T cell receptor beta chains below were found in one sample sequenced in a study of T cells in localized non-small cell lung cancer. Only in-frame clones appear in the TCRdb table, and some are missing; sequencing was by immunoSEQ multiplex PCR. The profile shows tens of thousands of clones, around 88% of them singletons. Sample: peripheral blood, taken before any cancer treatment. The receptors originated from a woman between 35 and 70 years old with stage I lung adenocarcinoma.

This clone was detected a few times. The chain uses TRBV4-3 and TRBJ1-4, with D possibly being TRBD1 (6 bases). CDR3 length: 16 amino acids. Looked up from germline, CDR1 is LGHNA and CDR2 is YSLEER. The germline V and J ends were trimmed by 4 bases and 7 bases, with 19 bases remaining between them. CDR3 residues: CASSPSRGTFSEKLFF. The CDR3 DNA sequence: TGCGCCAGCAGCCCCTCTCGGGGGACATTTAGTGAAAAACTGTTTTTT.

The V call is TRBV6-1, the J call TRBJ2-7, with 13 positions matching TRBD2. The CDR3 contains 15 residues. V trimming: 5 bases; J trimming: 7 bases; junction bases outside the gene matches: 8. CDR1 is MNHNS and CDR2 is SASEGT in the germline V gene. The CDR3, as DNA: TGTGCCAGCAGTTTCACTAGCGGGGGGGCCTCTGAGCAGTACTTC. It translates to CASSFTSGGASEQYF.

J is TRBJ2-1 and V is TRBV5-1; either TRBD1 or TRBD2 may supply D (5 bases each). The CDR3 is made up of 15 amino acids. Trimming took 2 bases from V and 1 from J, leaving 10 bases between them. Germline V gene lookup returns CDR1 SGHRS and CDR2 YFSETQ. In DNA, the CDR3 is TGCGCCAGCAGCTTACGGGGACCGTCCTACAATGAGCAGTTCTTC. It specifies CASSLRGPSYNEQFF.

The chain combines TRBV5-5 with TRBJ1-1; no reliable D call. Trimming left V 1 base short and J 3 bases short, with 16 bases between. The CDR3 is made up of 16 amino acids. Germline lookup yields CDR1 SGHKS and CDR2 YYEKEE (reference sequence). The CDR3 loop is CASSLQEVRSHTEAFF. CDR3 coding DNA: TGTGCCAGCAGCTTGCAGGAGGTCAGGTCTCACACTGAAGCTTTCTTT.

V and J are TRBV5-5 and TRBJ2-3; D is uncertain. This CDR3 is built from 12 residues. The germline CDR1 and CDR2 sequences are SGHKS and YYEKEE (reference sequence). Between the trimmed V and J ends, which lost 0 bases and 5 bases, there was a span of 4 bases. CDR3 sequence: CASSLAVDTQYF. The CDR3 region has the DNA TGTGCCAGCAGCTTGGCGGTAGATACGCAGTATTTT. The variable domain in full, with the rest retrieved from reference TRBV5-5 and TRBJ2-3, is DAGVTQSPTHLIKTRGQQVTLRCSPISGHKSVSWYQQVLGQGPQFIFQYYEKEERGRGNFPDRFSARQFPNYSSELNVNALLLGDSALYLCASSLAVDTQYFGPGTRLTVL.

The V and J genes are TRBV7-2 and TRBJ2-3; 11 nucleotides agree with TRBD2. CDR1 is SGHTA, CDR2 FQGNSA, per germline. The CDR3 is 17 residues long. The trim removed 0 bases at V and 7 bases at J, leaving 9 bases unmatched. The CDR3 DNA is TGTGCCAGCAGCTTAGCACCCAGGGTAGCGGGGGGGTATACGCAGTATTTT. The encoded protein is CASSLAPRVAGGYTQYF. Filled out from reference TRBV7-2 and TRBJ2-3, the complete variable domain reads GAGVSQSPSNKVTEKGKDVELRCDPISGHTALYWYRQSLGQGLEFLIYFQGNSAPDKSGLPSDRFSAERTGGSVSTLTIQRTQQEDSAVYLCASSLAPRVAGGYTQYFGPGTRLTVL.

The CDR3, as DNA: TGCGCCAGCAGCTTGATGACAGGCTCCTACGAGCAGTACTTC. Its translation is CASSLMTGSYEQYF. This chain joins TRBV5-1 and TRBJ2-7, with a tentative D call TRBD1 (6 bases). The CDR3 sequence is 14 residues long. Germline CDR1 and CDR2: SGHRS and YFSETQ. The V gene lost 1 base and the J gene lost 0 bases, with 8 bases spanning the gap. The whole variable domain, remainder taken from reference TRBV5-1 and TRBJ2-7, is KAGVTQTPRYLIKTRGQQVTLSCSPISGHRSVSWYQQTPGQGLQFLFEYFSETQRNKGNFPGRFSGRQFSNSRSEMNVSTLELGDSALYLCASSLMTGSYEQYFGPGTRLTVT.

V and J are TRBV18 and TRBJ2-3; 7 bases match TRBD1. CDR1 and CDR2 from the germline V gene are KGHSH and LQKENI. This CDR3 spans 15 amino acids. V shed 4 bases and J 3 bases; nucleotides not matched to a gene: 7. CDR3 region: CASSLRQGQTDTQYF. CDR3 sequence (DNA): TGTGCCAGCTCACTTAGACAGGGACAAACAGATACGCAGTATTTT. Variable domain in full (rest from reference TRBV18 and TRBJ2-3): NAGVMQNPRHLVRRRGQEARLRCSPMKGHSHVYWYRQLPEEGLKFMVYLQKENIIDESGMPKERFSAEFPKEGPSILRIQQVVRGDSAAYFCASSLRQGQTDTQYFGPGTRLTVL.

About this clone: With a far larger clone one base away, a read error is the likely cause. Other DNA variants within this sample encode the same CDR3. The CDR3 reads CSVGGLAGGTDTQYF. CDR3 DNA sequence: TGCAGCGTGGGGGGACTAGCGGGGGGTACAGATACGCAGTATTTT. The V gene is TRBV29-1, the J gene TRBJ2-3; TRBD2 aligns across 15 bases. There are 15 residues in the CDR3. Trimming removed 6 bases from V and 3 bases from J; junction bases left unmatched: 4. The germline V gene has CDR1 SQVTM and CDR2 ANQGSEA.

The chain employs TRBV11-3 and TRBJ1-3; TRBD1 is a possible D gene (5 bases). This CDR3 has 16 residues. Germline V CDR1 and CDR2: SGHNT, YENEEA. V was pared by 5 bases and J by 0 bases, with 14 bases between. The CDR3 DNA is TGTGCCAGCAGCGGGGACGGGCTCTTCTCTGGAAACACCATATATTTT. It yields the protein CASSGDGLFSGNTIYF.

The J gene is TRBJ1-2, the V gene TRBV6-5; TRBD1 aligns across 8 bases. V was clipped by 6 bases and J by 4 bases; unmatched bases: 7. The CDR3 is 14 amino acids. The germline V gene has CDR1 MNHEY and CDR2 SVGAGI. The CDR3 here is CASSGNDRGYGYTF. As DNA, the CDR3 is TGTGCCAGCAGCGGTAACGACAGGGGCTATGGCTACACCTTC.

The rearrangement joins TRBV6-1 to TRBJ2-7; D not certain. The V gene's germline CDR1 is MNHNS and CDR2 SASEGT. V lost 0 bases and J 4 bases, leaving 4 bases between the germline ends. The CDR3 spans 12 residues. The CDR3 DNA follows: TGTGCCAGCAGTGAAGCGTGGTACGAGCAGTACTTC. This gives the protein CASSEAWYEQYF.

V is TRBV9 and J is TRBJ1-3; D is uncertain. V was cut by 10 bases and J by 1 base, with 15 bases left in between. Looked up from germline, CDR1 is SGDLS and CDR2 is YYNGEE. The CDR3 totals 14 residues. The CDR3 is CAGDYGVSGNTIYF. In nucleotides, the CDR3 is TGTGCCGGCGATTATGGGGTATCTGGAAACACCATATATTTT.

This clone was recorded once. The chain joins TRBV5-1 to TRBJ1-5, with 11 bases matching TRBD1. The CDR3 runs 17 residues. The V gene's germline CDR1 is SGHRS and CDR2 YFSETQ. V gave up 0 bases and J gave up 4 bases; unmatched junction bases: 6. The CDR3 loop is CASSLGTGTGGNQPQHF. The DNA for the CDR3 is TGCGCCAGCAGCTTGGGCACCGGGACAGGGGGAAATCAGCCCCAGCATTTT.

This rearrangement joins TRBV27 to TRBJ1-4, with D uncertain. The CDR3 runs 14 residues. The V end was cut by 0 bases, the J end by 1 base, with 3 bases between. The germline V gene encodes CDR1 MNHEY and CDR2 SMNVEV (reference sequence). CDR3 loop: CASSLSITNEKLFF. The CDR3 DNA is TGTGCCAGCAGTTTATCTATAACTAATGAAAAACTGTTTTTT.

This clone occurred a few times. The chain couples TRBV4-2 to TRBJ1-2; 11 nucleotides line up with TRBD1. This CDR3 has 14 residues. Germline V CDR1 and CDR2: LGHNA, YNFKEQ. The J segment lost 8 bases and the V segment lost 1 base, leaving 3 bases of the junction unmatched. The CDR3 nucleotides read TGTGCCAGCAGCCAAGGGGACAGGGGGGGAGGCTACACCTTC. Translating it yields CASSQGDRGGGYTF.

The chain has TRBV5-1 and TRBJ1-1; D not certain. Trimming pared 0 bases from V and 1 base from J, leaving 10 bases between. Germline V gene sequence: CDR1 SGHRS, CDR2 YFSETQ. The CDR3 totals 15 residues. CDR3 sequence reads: CASSLGTWENTEAFF. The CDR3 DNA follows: TGCGCCAGCAGCTTGGGGACGTGGGAGAACACTGAAGCTTTCTTT.

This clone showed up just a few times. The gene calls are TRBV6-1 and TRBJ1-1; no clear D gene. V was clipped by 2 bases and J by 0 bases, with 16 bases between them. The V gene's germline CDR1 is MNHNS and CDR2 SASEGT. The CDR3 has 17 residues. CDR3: CASSEYLRPRVNTEAFF. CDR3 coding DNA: TGTGCCAGCAGTGAATATCTCAGGCCCAGAGTGAACACTGAAGCTTTCTTT.

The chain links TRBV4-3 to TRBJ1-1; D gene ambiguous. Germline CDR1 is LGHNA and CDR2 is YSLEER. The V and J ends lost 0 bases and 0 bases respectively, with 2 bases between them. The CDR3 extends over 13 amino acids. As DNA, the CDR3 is TGCGCCAGCAGCCAAGAAGTGAACACTGAAGCTTTCTTT. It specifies CASSQEVNTEAFF.

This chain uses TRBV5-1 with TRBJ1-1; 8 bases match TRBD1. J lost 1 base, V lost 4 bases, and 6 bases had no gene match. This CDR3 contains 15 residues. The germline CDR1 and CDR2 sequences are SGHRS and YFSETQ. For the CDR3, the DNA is TGCGCCAGCAGCAAGACGACAGGGGCGAACACTGAAGCTTTCTTT. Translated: CASSKTTGANTEAFF.

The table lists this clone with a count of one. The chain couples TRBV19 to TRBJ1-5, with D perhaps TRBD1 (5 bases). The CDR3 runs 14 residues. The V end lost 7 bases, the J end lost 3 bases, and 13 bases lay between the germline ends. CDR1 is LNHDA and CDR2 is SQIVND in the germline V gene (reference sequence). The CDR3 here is CASTPGTNNQPQHF. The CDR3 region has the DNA TGTGCCAGTACCCCCGGGACGAACAATCAGCCCCAGCATTTT.

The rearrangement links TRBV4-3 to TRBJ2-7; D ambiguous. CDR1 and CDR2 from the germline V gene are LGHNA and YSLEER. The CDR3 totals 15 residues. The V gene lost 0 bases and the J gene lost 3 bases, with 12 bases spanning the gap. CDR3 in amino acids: CASSQDVQFNYEQYF. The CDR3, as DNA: TGCGCCAGCAGCCAAGATGTGCAGTTTAACTACGAGCAGTACTTC.

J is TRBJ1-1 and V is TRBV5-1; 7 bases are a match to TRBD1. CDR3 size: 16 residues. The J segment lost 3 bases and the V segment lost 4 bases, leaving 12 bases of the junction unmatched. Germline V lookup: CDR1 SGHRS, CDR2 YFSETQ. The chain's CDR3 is CASSPSYRGLDTEAFF. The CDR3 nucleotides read TGCGCCAGCAGCCCCAGTTACAGGGGATTGGACACTGAAGCTTTCTTT.

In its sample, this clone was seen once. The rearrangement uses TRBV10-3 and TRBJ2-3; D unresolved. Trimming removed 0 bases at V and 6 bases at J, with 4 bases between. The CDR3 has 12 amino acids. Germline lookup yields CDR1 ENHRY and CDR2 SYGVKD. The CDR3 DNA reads TGTGCCATCAGTGAGTCCGCCGATACGCAGTATTTT. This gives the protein CAISESADTQYF.

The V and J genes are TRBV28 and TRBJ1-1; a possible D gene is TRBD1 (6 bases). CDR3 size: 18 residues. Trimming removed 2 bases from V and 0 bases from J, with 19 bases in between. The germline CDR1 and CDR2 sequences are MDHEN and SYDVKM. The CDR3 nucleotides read TGTGCCAGCAGTTTAGCCGGACAGTTGGAGTTTATGAACACTGAAGCTTTCTTT. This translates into CASSLAGQLEFMNTEAFF.

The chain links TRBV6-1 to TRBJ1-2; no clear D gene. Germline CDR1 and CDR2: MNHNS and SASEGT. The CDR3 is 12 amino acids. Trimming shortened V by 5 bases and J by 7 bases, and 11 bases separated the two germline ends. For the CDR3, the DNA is TGTGCCAGCAGTCTTGACGGACTTGGCTACACCTTC. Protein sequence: CASSLDGLGYTF.